This T cell receptor beta chain is drawn from a study of blood T cell repertoires in COVID-19. Turning to the study itself: In each case, the material was cDNA or gDNA derived from T cells, B-cell-depleted T cells, or PBMCs.

In the study's own analysis: Reference gene primer amplification gave nucleated cell count estimates. Sequencing was performed with immunoSEQ multiplex PCR; in TCRdb, only in-frame clones are kept and a portion is missing. The DNA was the basis for D and trimming; V, J and clone size are from that table. The sample holds some 200,000 clones, 75% to 90% seen once. The ends were cut back, 6 bases at V and 0 bases at J, with 12 bases in the middle. There are 14 residues in the CDR3. Germline-derived CDR1 and CDR2 are MNHNS and SASEGT. Those enrolled in Seattle joined during active infection and were followed longitudinally afterward.

V usage is TRBV6-1 and J usage is TRBJ2-7; D possibly corresponds to TRBD2 (5 bases). Sequencing input: peripheral blood. This receptor was obtained from a woman between 70 and 85 years old with COVID-19, enrolled during active disease. The CDR3 reads CASRPTGTSYEQYF. The CDR3 region has the DNA TGTGCCAGCAGACCAACGGGAACCTCCTACGAGCAGTACTTC.